A single sample is the source of the 21 T cell receptor beta chains below, sequenced in a study of T and B cells in COVID-19 patients. From blood, about 250-500 ng of genomic DNA served as TRB template. BIOMED2 TRB-A/B primer pools were used in multiplex TRB PCR. From the multiplex PCR reads, TCRdb called clonotypes with MiXCR, one entry per CDR3 protein. The sample yields 10,000 or so distinct CDR3 sequences, over 25% seen once. Sequenced sample: blood. These receptors were collected from a human donor with active COVID-19.

In its sample, this clonotype was seen a few times. This chain connects TRBV6-2 or TRBV6-3 to TRBJ1-6, with unresolved D. Trimming shortened V by 2 bases and J by 6 bases, and 8 bases separated the two germline ends. The CDR3 spans 14 residues. The germline CDR1 and CDR2 sequences are MNHEY and SVGEGT. The CDR3 protein is CASSYRSANSPLHF. CDR3 DNA: TGTGCCAGCAGTTACAGGTCAGCTAATTCACCCCTCCACTTT.

The chain has TRBV20-1 and TRBJ1-1, with D unresolved. Germline V CDR1 and CDR2: DFQATT, SNEGSKA (reference sequence). Trimming took 5 bases from V and 3 from J, leaving 10 bases between them. The CDR3 contains 12 residues. The CDR3 protein is CSAPLGYTEAFF. The CDR3 nucleotides are TGCAGTGCTCCACTAGGGTACACTGAAGCTTTCTTT.

Relative to its sample, this clonotype is medium-sized (0.01 to 0.1%). As DNA, the CDR3 is TGTGCCAGCAGTTGGCCGGGACAGGGAATCTACGAGCAGTACTTC. Protein: CASSWPGQGIYEQYF. J is TRBJ2-7 and V is TRBV27, with TRBD1 identical over 9 bases. Germline CDR1 MNHEY, CDR2 SMNVEV (reference sequence). Germline trimming cut 4 bases from V and 3 bases from J; bases unmatched to any gene: 7. The CDR3 is made up of 15 amino acids.

V gene TRBV12-3 or TRBV12-4 combines with J gene TRBJ2-1; D possibly matches TRBD1 or TRBD2 (6 bases each). The V end was cut by 9 bases, the J end by 8 bases, with 20 bases between. The CDR3 has 14 residues. The CDR3 region has the DNA TGTGCCAGTATTCAAAGAACAAGGGGGGATGAGCAGTTCTTC. Amino acids: CASIQRTRGDEQFF.

By proportion, this clonotype is medium-sized. The rearrangement links TRBV6-5 to TRBJ2-1; tentatively, D is TRBD1 (5 bases). The length of the CDR3 is 13 residues. CDR1 MNHEY and CDR2 SVGAGI come from the germline V gene. V lost 6 bases and J 15 bases, leaving 21 bases between the germline ends. CDR3 protein: CASSRDSFSTWFF. In nucleotides, the CDR3 is TGTGCCAGCAGCCGCGACAGTTTTTCGACGTGGTTCTTC.

This clonotype was picked up a small number of times. The chain uses TRBV6-2 or TRBV6-3 and TRBJ1-4, with a tentative D call TRBD1 (6 bases). CDR1 is MNHEY and CDR2 is SVGEGT in the germline V gene. The CDR3 sequence is 13 residues long. V dropped 11 bases and J dropped 8 bases, with 18 bases sitting between them. DNA for the CDR3: TGTGCCTGGGCCACGGGGGCAGGAGAAAAACTGTTTTTT. It yields the protein CAWATGAGEKLFF.

The chain links TRBV7-6 to TRBJ2-4; D possibly corresponds to TRBD2 (7 bases). The V gene lost 1 base and the J gene lost 13 bases, with 20 bases spanning the gap. The CDR3 runs to 15 residues. Germline V gene lookup returns CDR1 SGHVS and CDR2 FNYEAQ. CDR3 loop: CASSLEGGGYNEQYF. In DNA, the CDR3 is TGTGCCAGCAGCTTAGAAGGGGGGGGGTACAATGAGCAGTACTTC.

A note on this clonotype: At one end, the junction sequence differs from germline, possibly due to a read error. The chain employs TRBV4-3 and TRBJ2-3; 9 nucleotides agree with TRBD2. CDR1 is LGHNA and CDR2 is YSLEER in the germline V gene. This CDR3 contains 16 residues. This CDR3 reads CASSQVLAGLTDTQYF. Here the CDR3 DNA reads TGTGCCAGCAGCCAAGTCCTAGCGGGGCTCACAGATACGCAGTATTTT.

This clonotype counts as medium-sized. The chain is built from TRBV6-6 and TRBJ2-5, with 8 bases that match TRBD2. The CDR3 contains 12 residues. Trimming removed 8 bases from V and 4 bases from J; junction bases left unmatched: 3. Germline-derived CDR1 and CDR2 are MNHNY and SVGAGI (reference sequence). The CDR3 spells CASAREGETQYF. The CDR3 DNA reads TGTGCCAGCGCTCGGGAGGGAGAGACCCAGTACTTC.

The V gene is TRBV15, the J gene TRBJ1-4; D is undetermined. Germline lookup yields CDR1 LNHNV and CDR2 YYDKDF (reference sequence). V lost 1 base to trimming and J lost 8 bases, with 8 bases between them. The CDR3 loop spans 13 amino acids. CDR3 sequence reads: CATSRVGWEKLFF. DNA for the CDR3: TGTGCCACCAGCAGAGTAGGTTGGGAAAAACTGTTTTTT.

A few counts support this clonotype. This chain uses TRBV5-4 with TRBJ2-1; 9 bases line up with TRBD2. V dropped 2 bases and J dropped 4; count of bases not matched to a gene: 7. The CDR3 is 16 amino acids. Germline V gives CDR1 SGHNT, CDR2 YYREEE (reference sequence). CDR3 region: CASSLLAGVDYNEQFF. The CDR3, as DNA: TGTGCCAGCAGCTTACTAGCGGGTGTCGATTACAATGAGCAGTTCTTC.

The V gene is TRBV7-9, the J gene TRBJ2-2, with D tentatively TRBD1 (5 bases). The germline CDR1 and CDR2 sequences are SEHNR and FQNEAQ (reference sequence). The CDR3 is 16 residues long. Between the trimmed V and J ends, which lost 0 bases and 6 bases, there was a span of 14 bases. The CDR3 here is CASSLARQGVAGELFF. In DNA, the CDR3 is TGTGCCAGCAGCTTAGCGAGGCAGGGTGTCGCCGGGGAGCTGTTTTTT.

This chain joins TRBV12-3 or TRBV12-4 and TRBJ2-1; 8 bases align to TRBD2. The CDR3 is 15 amino acids. The junction had 11 bases not matched to a gene; V was cut back by 6 bases and J by 7 bases. In nucleotides, the CDR3 is TGTGCCAGCAGGACTTGGGCGGGGGGTCGGAATGAGCAGTTCTTC. Protein: CASRTWAGGRNEQFF.

Judged by abundance, this clonotype is medium-sized. The chain recombines TRBV27 with TRBJ2-5; 14 bases line up with TRBD2. The CDR3 extends over 15 amino acids. The V gene end was trimmed by 6 bases and the J gene end by 5 bases; junction bases not matched to a gene: 5. The V gene's germline CDR1 is MNHEY and CDR2 SMNVEV (reference sequence). CDR3 bases: TGTGCCAGCAGCCGACTAGCGGGGGGGCCTGAGACCCAGTACTTC. This encodes CASSRLAGGPETQYF.

This clonotype was detected only once. The V gene is TRBV9, the J gene TRBJ2-7; TRBD1 matches at 7 bases. From germline, CDR1 is SGDLS and CDR2 YYNGEE. The J segment lost 3 bases and the V segment lost 0 bases, leaving 6 bases of the junction unmatched. The CDR3 length is 15 residues. DNA of the CDR3: TGTGCCAGCAGCGTAGGACAGGGCGGGTACTACGAGCAGTACTTC. Protein sequence: CASSVGQGGYYEQYF.

This clonotype has just a few counts. J is TRBJ2-7 and V is TRBV12-3 or TRBV12-4; D might be TRBD1 (5 bases). The V end lost 3 bases, the J end lost 0 bases, and 12 bases lay between the germline ends. CDR3 length equals 15 residues. The chain's CDR3 is CASSLGQVSSYEQYF. The CDR3 DNA reads TGTGCCAGCAGTTTGGGGCAGGTCAGCTCCTACGAGCAGTACTTC.

Within the sample, this clonotype is medium-sized. V usage is TRBV30 and J usage is TRBJ1-6; D uncertain. Trimming left V 3 bases short and J 14 bases short, with 11 bases between. This CDR3 comprises 11 residues. Germline V lookup: CDR1 GTSNPN, CDR2 SVGIG (reference sequence). The DNA for the CDR3 is TGTGCCTGGAGCCCAAGTACGGCCCTCCACTTT. Protein product: CAWSPSTALHF.

In this sample, this clonotype is medium-sized. The chain is built from TRBV27 and TRBJ2-5, with D possibly being TRBD2 (6 bases). V dropped 0 bases and J dropped 5 bases, with 13 bases sitting between them. Germline-derived CDR1 and CDR2 are MNHEY and SMNVEV (reference sequence). The CDR3 has 15 amino acids. Here the CDR3 reads CASSLSWTSGETQYF. The CDR3 DNA sequence: TGTGCCAGCAGTTTATCGTGGACAAGCGGGGAGACCCAGTACTTC.

Details on this clonotype: Sequence at one end of the junction differs from germline and may be a read error. The chain uses TRBV5-5 and TRBJ2-5, with D unclear. Germline CDR1 is SGHKS and CDR2 is YYEKEE (reference sequence). This CDR3 has 14 residues. CDR3 residues: CASSQEPWKETQYF. The DNA for the CDR3 is TGCGCCAGCAGCCAAGAGCCGTGGAAAGAGACCCAGTACTTC.

This clonotype counts as medium-sized (0.01 to 0.1%). The chain joins TRBV6-2 or TRBV6-3 to TRBJ2-2; D gene ambiguous. The CDR3 extends over 16 amino acids. CDR1 and CDR2 (germline): MNHEY, SVGEGT. V gave up 6 bases and J gave up 2 bases, with 16 bases separating them. Written as DNA, the CDR3 is TGTGCCAGCAGCCGCAACGGCAGGAGTAACACCGGGGAGCTGTTTTTT. Protein product: CASSRNGRSNTGELFF.

By its share, this clonotype is medium-sized. CDR3 sequence (DNA): TGCAGCGTTGCACAGGCCACCAGTGAAGCTTTCTTT. It specifies CSVAQATSEAFF. V and J are TRBV29-1 and TRBJ1-1; D might be TRBD1 (5 bases). V was trimmed by 4 bases and J by 7 bases, leaving 13 bases between them. This CDR3 contains 12 residues. The germline V gene has CDR1 SQVTM and CDR2 ANQGSEA.